The entry below gives a single TCR beta chain sequence along with its context. Other DNA sequences in this specimen translate into the identical CDR3. The data derive from a study of shared clonotypes between healthy human individuals. This table comes from immunoSEQ multiplex PCR, and its TCRdb copy is limited to in-frame clones, with some not included. The sample gives millions of clones, roughly 92% of which show up once; roughly 0.15% is in the top ten. CDR1 is SGHDT and CDR2 is YYEEEE in the germline V gene. The CDR3 is 14 residues long. Trimming removed 0 bases from V and 1 base from J, with 6 bases in between.

This receptor was identified in a man younger than 30 in good health. The specimen was naive CD4+ T cells sorted from blood. Subset: CD45RA+ positively selected. The gene calls are TRBV5-6 and TRBJ2-3; D unresolved. The CDR3 bases are TGTGCCAGCAGCTTGGGACGGGGCACAGATACGCAGTATTTT. It translates to CASSLGRGTDTQYF.